This is a list of T cell receptor beta chains from one sample in a study of blood T cell repertoires in COVID-19. TCRdb keeps only in-frame clones here, not all; method: immunoSEQ multiplex PCR. The data contain over 350,000 clones, roughly nine tenths of them singletons. The sample was PBMCs or T cells enriched from blood (not recorded which). Source of these receptors: a middle-aged woman who had been exposed to COVID-19. Both conserved end residues are part of each CDR3. For some rows the clone size is stated as once, few or many, or as a class when expanded; others skip it.

-,TRBJ2-2,TRBV5-4,CASSKGLAGGETGELFF
few,TRBJ2-3,TRBV7-3,CASSFGSTDTQYF
once,TRBJ1-5,TRBV6-5,CASSYSRPRDNQPQHF
-,TRBJ1-6,TRBV9,CASNLADRDSPLHF
-,TRBJ2-1,TRBV5-1,CASSFGLAGGNEQFF
-,TRBJ1-1,TRBV27,CASSFRQGVTEAFF
once,TRBJ2-1,TRBV19,CASSARLAGGRRGKYNEQFF
-,TRBJ1-2,TRBV2,CASSGGTGWPDGYTF
-,TRBJ1-2,TRBV29-1,CSYGIGSGGYTF
-,TRBJ2-3,TRBV11-3,CASSPVNGLSGTDTQYF
-,TRBJ2-7,TRBV5-1,CASSLRQGSYEQYF
-,TRBJ1-2,TRBV9,CASSVGRGQSYGYTF
-,TRBJ1-2,TRBV7-2,CASSLAHRVPHGYTF
-,TRBJ2-1,TRBV4-3,CASSQDAGDRPNEQFF
-,TRBJ1-4,TRBV27,CASSLVFVGVAEKLFF
-,TRBJ2-7,TRBV30,CAWNPTGVYEQYF
-,TRBJ2-7,TRBV6-5,CASTRRYPYEQYF
-,TRBJ1-2,TRBV27,CASSVGRGYGYTF
-,TRBJ2-1,TRBV7-8,CASSTTRNSYNEQFF
-,TRBJ1-2,TRBV15,CATSRDYLVSEGYTF
-,TRBJ2-3,TRBV19,CASSIKGGAGTDTQYF
once,TRBJ2-2,TRBV10-2,CASRPTGNTGELFF
once,TRBJ1-6,TRBV15,CATSRATGVGNSPLHF
once,TRBJ2-1,TRBV30,CAGSGISQFF
-,TRBJ2-7,TRBV18,CASSSLVSDGGYEQYF
-,TRBJ1-3,TRBV9,CASSGTGIFTGNTIYF
-,TRBJ2-3,TRBV7-2,CASIFGDSPTDTQYF
-,TRBJ1-5,TRBV2,CATTLSRGQPQHF
-,TRBJ2-7,TRBV5-1,CASSSGQSYEQYF
-,TRBJ2-2,TRBV7-2,CASSLEASGRWELFF
-,TRBJ2-7,TRBV7-8,CASSGSRWGFPPVWQYF
-,TRBJ2-7,TRBV11-3,CASSYEPGQGAREQYF
-,TRBJ1-5,TRBV30,CAWSVGQKSNQPQHF
-,TRBJ1-6,TRBV3-1/TRBV3-2,CASSQVSSPLHF
-,TRBJ1-6,TRBV10-3,CATRIMALDNSPLHF
-,TRBJ1-6,TRBV7-2,CASSQTGTASPLHF
-,TRBJ1-4,TRBV5-6,CASSLVGQGITNEKLFF
-,TRBJ1-3,TRBV19,CASSTIPGQRSGNTIYF
-,TRBJ2-3,TRBV10-1,CASRSGRASDTQYF
-,TRBJ1-6,TRBV27,CASNAGDRNNSPLHF
-,TRBJ2-7,TRBV6-1,CASSEAFLAAYEQYF
few,TRBJ2-1,TRBV6-2/TRBV6-3,CASSLSGRAEQFF
-,TRBJ1-2,TRBV25-1,CASRDPGKSGYTF
-,TRBJ2-1,TRBV7-9,CASSLAGVNEQFF
-,TRBJ1-4,TRBV4-2,CASSQGENEKLFF
-,TRBJ1-2,TRBV18,CASSPSPRGEYGYTF
-,TRBJ2-7,TRBV11-2,CASSLFAGQVPYEQYF
-,TRBJ1-6,TRBV27,CASSLSRDNSPLHF
-,TRBJ2-1,TRBV24-1,CATSDSGTVTYNEQFF
few,TRBJ2-7,TRBV6-5,CASSYRDEQYF
few,TRBJ2-7,TRBV18,CASSQTSSTLDEQYF